This TCR beta chain was identified in a study of PD-1 blockade in mismatch repair-deficient tumors. Turning to the study itself: Enrolled about 2013-2017, patients had progressing, pretreated mismatch repair-deficient cancers of around 12 types. Study-level points and caveats: After pembrolizumab, tumor-resident clones rose rapidly, then generally contracted before radiologic responses.

Note on this clone: Its antigen is as yet unknown.

All patients were mismatch repair deficient, assessed by either PCR or immunohistochemistry. Three pembrolizumab responders had their TCRs sequenced. Clones were read by immunoSEQ multiplex PCR, and TCRdb kept only the in-frame ones, dropping some. The sample consists of some 100,000 clones, roughly four fifths of them appearing once. Sequenced here: peripheral blood, sampled about 36 weeks after starting pembrolizumab. This TCR was sampled from an adult with mismatch repair-deficient cancer.

The CDR3 loop reads CASSSHSYEQYF. CDR3 in DNA: TGTGCCAGCAGCAGTCACTCCTACGAGCAGTACTTC. The rearrangement uses TRBV21-1 and TRBJ2-7; TRBD1, as called in the table, went unchecked against the DNA. TRBV21-1 is tagged as a pseudogene. The CDR3 length is 12 residues.